The clone carrying this T cell receptor (beta chain) is a singleton in its sample. The antigen remains unidentified. Sample time point: week 11, during vaccination. The study gave 300 ug of mutant IDH1 20-mer peptide per vaccine dose, with topical imiquimod. The assay was immunoSEQ multiplex PCR, and TCRdb's table has in-frame clones only and misses some. The sample yields around 62,000 clones, around 91% seen once. V shed 6 bases and J shed 0 bases, with 11 bases lying between them. This CDR3 has 15 amino acids. The germline V gene encodes CDR1 LNHDA and CDR2 SQIVND (reference sequence). This record belongs to a study of a mutant IDH1 vaccine in newly diagnosed glioma.

The TCR comes from a man aged 40-50 years with glioma. The chain carries TRBV19 and TRBJ2-2; no definite D call. The sequencing here drew on PBMCs, taken from a glioma patient whose treatment included an IDH1 peptide vaccine. DNA for the CDR3: TGTGCCAGTAGGAGACTTACCGCGAACACCGGGGAGCTGTTTTTT. Translating gives CASRRLTANTGELFF.